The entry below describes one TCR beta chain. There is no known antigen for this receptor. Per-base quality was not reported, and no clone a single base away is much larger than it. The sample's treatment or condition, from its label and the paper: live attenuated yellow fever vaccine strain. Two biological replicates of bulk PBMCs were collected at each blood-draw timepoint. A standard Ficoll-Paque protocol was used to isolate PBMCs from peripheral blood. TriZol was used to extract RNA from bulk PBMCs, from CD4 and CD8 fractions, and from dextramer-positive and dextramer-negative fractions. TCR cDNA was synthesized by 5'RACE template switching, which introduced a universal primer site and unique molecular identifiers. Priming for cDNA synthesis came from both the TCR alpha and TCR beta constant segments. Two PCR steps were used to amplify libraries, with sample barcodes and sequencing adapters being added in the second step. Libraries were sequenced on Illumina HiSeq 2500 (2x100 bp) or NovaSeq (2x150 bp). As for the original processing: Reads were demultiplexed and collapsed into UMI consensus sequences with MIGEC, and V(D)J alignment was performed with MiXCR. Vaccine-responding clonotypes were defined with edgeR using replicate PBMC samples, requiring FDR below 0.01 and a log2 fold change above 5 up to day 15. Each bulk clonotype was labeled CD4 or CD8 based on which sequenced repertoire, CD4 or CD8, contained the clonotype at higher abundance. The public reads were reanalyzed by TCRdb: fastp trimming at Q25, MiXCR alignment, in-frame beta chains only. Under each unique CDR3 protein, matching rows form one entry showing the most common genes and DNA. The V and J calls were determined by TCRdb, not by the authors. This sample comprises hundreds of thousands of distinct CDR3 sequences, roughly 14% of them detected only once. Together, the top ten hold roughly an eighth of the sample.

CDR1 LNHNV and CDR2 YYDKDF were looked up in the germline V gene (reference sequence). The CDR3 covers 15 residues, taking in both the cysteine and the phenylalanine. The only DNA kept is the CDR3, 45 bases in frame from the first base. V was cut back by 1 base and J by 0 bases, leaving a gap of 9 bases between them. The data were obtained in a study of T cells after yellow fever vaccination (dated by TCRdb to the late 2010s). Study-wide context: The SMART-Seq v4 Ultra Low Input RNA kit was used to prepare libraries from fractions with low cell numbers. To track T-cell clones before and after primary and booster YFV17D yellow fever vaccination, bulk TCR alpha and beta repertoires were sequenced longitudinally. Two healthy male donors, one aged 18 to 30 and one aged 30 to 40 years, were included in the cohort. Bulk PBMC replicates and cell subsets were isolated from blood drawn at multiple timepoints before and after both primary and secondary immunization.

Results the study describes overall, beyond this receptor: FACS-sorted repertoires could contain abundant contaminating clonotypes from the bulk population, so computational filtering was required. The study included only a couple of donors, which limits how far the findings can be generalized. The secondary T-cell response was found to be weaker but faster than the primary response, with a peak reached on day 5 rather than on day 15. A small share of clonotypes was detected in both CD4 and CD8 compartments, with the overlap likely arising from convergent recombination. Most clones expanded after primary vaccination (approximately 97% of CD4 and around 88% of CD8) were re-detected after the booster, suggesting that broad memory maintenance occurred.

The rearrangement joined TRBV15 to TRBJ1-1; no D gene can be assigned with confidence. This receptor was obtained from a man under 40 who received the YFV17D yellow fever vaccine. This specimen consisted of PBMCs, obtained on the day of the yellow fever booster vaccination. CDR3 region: CATSRAGSMNTEAFF. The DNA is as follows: TGTGCCACCAGCAGAGCCGGGAGTATGAACACTGAAGCTTTCTTT.